This T cell receptor (beta chain) was identified during a study of human T cells and chemical hapten exposure. Study findings and constraints: Expanded TCRs formed significantly more large CDR3 similarity clusters than controls.

Regarding time point: patch test 2, 6 weeks after DPC sensitization. Specified treatment: therapeutic diphenylcyclopropenone sensitization with weekly scalp DPC. Donors, patients with alopecia ranging from 18 to 70 years old and judged suitable for DPC, provided samples. As regards this clonotype: Its antigen remains unknown.

Germline assignment: CDR1 SEHNR and CDR2 FQNEAQ (reference sequence). The ends were cut back, 5 bases at V and 0 bases at J, with 8 bases in the middle. The CDR3 spans 14 residues. Each cDNA molecule in the library carried unique molecular identifiers. Original processing notes: The median was about 100,000 TCRs per sample, ranging roughly 23,224 to 690,600. TCRdb re-derived calls from the RACE reads in MiXCR, one entry per CDR3 protein. These V and J calls are TCRdb output, not the study's own analysis. The sample yields about 84,000 distinct CDR3 sequences, 8% to 13% seen once. The V gene is TRBV7-9, the J gene TRBJ1-5; D remains unclear. The source material was whole blood, sampled in connection with sensitization to the hapten diphenylcyclopropenone (DPC). This clonotype was obtained from a woman in her forties or fifties with alopecia areata. Some clones in this sample may be carry-over from other donors' samples. The chain's CDR3 is CASSPAASNQPQHF. DNA of the CDR3: TGTGCCAGCAGCCCCGCGGCTAGCAATCAGCCCCAGCATTTT.